The entry that follows covers one TCR beta chain sequence. As yet, its antigen is unknown. This record belongs to a study of shared clonotypes between healthy human individuals. The CDR3 consists of 16 residues. V dropped 5 bases and J dropped 5; count of bases not matched to a gene: 9. The germline CDR1 and CDR2 sequences are SGHVS and FQNEAQ. Study results and limitations: Specimens sampled were limited to blood, with tissue repertoires likely differing. Sharing across four donors was highest in naive CD4 (around 5%) and lowest in memory CD8 (approximately 0.4%).

Naive CD8 cells comprised CD45RO-negative, CCR7-positively selected cells, excluding terminally differentiated effector memory CD45RA+ cells. Replicate PCRs for sorted subsets used roughly 200 ng DNA; this equaled around 29,000 T cell genomes. Per the study methods: Junction-only immunoSEQ data arrived without quality scores, meaning filtering differed. Sequencing used immunoSEQ multiplex PCR; TCRdb keeps in-frame clones, though not all of them. The V and J calls and clone size are taken from that table; D and trimming were inferred from the DNA. Here the sample spans around 2,000,000 clones, around 93% being singletons.

J is TRBJ1-5 and V is TRBV7-8; 10 nucleotides line up with TRBD1. The sequenced sample was naive CD8+ T cells from PBMCs. The receptor was derived from a man in his late teens or twenties in good health. Some clones in this sample may be carry-over from other donors' samples. CDR3 residues: CASSPLRDRGHQPQHF. The CDR3 DNA reads TGTGCCAGCAGCCCCCTCCGGGACAGGGGACATCAGCCCCAGCATTTT.